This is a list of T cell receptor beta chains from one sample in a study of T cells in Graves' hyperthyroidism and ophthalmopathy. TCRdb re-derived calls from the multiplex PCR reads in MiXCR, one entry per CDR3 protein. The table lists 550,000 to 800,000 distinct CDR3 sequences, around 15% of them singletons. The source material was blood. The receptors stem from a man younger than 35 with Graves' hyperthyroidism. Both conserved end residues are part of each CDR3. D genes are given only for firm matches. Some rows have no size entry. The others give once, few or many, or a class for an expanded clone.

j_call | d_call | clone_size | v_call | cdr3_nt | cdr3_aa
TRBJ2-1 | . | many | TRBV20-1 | TGCAGTGCTAGAGACCCAGGGGGGCGAGAGCAGTTCTTC | CSARDPGGREQFF
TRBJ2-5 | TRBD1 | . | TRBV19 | TGTGCCAGTAGTATGGGGGGCATGACAGGGGTGGAGACCCAGTACTTC | CASSMGGMTGVETQYF
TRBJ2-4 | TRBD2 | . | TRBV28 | TGTGCCAGCAGTCCTCAGGGGACTAGCCAAAACATTCAGTACTTC | CASSPQGTSQNIQYF
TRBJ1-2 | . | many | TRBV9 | TGTGCCAGCAGCGTAGGGGTCCATGGCTACACCTTC | CASSVGVHGYTF
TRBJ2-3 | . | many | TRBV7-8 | TGTGCCAGCAGCTTAGTCTTCACAGATACGCAGTATTTT | CASSLVFTDTQYF
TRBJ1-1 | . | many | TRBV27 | TGTGCCAGCAGTTCGCTGGGTCTTAGGGCCACTGAAGCTTTCTTT | CASSSLGLRATEAFF
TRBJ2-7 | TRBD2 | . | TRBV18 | TGTGCCAGCTGTTTAGCGGGAGGCCACGAGCAGTACTTC | CASCLAGGHEQYF
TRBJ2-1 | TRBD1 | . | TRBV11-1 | TGTGCCAGCAGCGGGACAGGGATAAATGAGCAGTTCTTC | CASSGTGINEQFF
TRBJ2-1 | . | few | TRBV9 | TGTGCCAGCAGCGTAGGGGCAGGTGATGCCTACAATGAGCAGTTCTTC | CASSVGAGDAYNEQFF
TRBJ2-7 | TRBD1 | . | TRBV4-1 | TGCGCCAGCAGCCAAGACGCAGGGGGTAGTTACGAGCAGTACTTC | CASSQDAGGSYEQYF
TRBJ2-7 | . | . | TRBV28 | TGTGCCAGCAGTTTATGGGACAGTTTTAAGGACGAGCAGTACTTC | CASSLWDSFKDEQYF
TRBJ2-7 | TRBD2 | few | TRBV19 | TGTGCCAGTAGTTCCCACCCCCTACTAGCGGGAGGCTCCTACGAGCAGTACTTC | CASSSHPLLAGGSYEQYF
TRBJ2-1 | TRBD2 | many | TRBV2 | TGTGCCAGCAAGAGATGGACTAGCGGGTACAATGAGCAGTTCTTC | CASKRWTSGYNEQFF
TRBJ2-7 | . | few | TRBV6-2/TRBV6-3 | TGTGCCAGCAGTAGTCGACGGACCGAGCAGTACTTC | CASSSRRTEQYF
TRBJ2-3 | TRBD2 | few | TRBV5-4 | TGTGCCAGCAGCGACGGCCGGGGGGTGGATACGCAGTATTTT | CASSDGRGVDTQYF
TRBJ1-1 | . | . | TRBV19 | TGTGCCAGTAGCGCTCTAGACGCGATGGGCACTGAAGCTTTCTTT | CASSALDAMGTEAFF
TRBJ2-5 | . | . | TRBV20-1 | TGCAGTGCTAGCCGGGGACAACTTCAAGAGACCCAGTACTTC | CSASRGQLQETQYF
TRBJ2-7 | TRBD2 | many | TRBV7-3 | TGTGCCAGCAGCTTAGAAGCGGGAGTAAGCTACGAGCAGTACTTC | CASSLEAGVSYEQYF
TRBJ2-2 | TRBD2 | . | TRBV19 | TGTGCCAGTAGGAAAGCGGGAAACACCGGGGAGCTGTTTTTT | CASRKAGNTGELFF
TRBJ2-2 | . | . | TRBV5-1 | TGCGCCAGCAGTCTCGGCCTCACGGACACCGGGGAGCTGTTTTTT | CASSLGLTDTGELFF
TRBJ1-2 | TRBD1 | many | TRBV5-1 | TGCGCCAGCAGCTATACTGGGACAGGGATCTATGGCTACACCTTC | CASSYTGTGIYGYTF
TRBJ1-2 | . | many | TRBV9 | TGTGCCAGCAGCGTAGGAGCTAACTATGGCTACACCTTC | CASSVGANYGYTF
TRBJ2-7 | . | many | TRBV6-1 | TGTGCCAGCAGTGCGAAGCCTCCCTACGAGCAGTACTTC | CASSAKPPYEQYF
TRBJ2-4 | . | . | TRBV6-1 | TGTGCCAGCGCTCAATTCGGGACTCTGAGATCCGCCAAAAACATTCAGTACTTC | CASAQFGTLRSAKNIQYF
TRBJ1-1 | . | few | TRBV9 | TGTGCCAGCAGCTTTCCGACAGGCGGGATGAGCACTGAAGCTTTCTTT | CASSFPTGGMSTEAFF
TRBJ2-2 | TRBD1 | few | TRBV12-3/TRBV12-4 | TGTGCCAGCAGAACAGGGGTAAACACCCGGGAGCTGTTTTTT | CASRTGVNTRELFF
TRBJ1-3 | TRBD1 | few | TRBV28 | TGTGCCAGCAGTTCCCAAACAGGGGGAGGAAACACCATATATTTT | CASSSQTGGGNTIYF
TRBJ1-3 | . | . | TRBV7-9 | TGTGCCAGCAGCCCCAATGCGGGGGGCGGTGGAAACACCATATATTTT | CASSPNAGGGGNTIYF
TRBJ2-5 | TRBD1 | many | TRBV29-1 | TGCAGCGTTGATGAAGGGACAGACGCTTTCGAGACCCAGTACTTC | CSVDEGTDAFETQYF
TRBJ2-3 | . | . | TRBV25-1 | TGTGCCAGCAGTGATCCAAACACAGATACGCAGTATTTT | CASSDPNTDTQYF
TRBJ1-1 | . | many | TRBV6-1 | TGTGCCAGCAGTGGAGAACAGGGGAACACTGAAGCTTTCTTT | CASSGEQGNTEAFF
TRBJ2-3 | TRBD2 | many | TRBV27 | TGTGCCAGCAGTTTCGCGGGGGGGGGCACAGATACGCAGTATTTT | CASSFAGGGTDTQYF
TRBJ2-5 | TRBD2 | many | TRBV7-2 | TGTGCCAGCAGCCCCGGGGCCAGCGGGAGGCTTGAGACCCAGTACTTC | CASSPGASGRLETQYF
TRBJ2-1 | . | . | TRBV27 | TGTGCCAGCAAGCGGGCAGGCGCCTCGGATGAGCAGTTCTTC | CASKRAGASDEQFF
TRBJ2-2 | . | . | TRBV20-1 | TGCAGTGCACTGACCCATCGGAACACCGGGGAGCTGTTTTTT | CSALTHRNTGELFF
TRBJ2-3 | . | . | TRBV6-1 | TGTGCCAGCAGCCCCTGGGGCAGGGAGGTAGATACGCAGTATTTT | CASSPWGREVDTQYF
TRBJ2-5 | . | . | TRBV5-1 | TGCGCCAGCAGCGGGGGAGGGGGTCAAGAGACCCAGTACTTC | CASSGGGGQETQYF
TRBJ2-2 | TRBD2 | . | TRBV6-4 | TGTGCCAGCAGTTACCCCCAGCGGGGTCTCACCAGGGAGCTGTTTTTT | CASSYPQRGLTRELFF
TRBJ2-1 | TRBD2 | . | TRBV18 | TGTGCCAGCTCACCATCCCGGACTAGCGGGAAGGTAAATGAGCAGTTCTTC | CASSPSRTSGKVNEQFF
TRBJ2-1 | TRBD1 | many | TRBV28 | TGTGCCAGCATCCATCGCTCAGACAGGGCCCACAATGAGCAGTTCTTC | CASIHRSDRAHNEQFF
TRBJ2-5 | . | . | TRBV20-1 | TGCAGTGCTTATAAATCCCACGAGACCCAGTACTTC | CSAYKSHETQYF
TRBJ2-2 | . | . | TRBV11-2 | TGTGCCAGCAGCCAAATCAGGGGTAACACCGGGGAGCTGTTTTTT | CASSQIRGNTGELFF
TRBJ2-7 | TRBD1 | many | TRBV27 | TGTGCCAGCAGTTTGGCAGGGGGTTCCTCCTACGAGCAGTACTTC | CASSLAGGSSYEQYF
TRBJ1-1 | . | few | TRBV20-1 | TGCAGTGCTAGACCAGGGTACACTGAAGCTTTCTTT | CSARPGYTEAFF
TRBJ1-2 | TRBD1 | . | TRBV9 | TGTGCCAGCAGCCCACAGGGGGCTCAAGGCTACACCTTC | CASSPQGAQGYTF
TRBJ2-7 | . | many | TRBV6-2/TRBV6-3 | TGTGCCAGCAGTTACAGGCCCGGCTACGAGCAGTACTTC | CASSYRPGYEQYF
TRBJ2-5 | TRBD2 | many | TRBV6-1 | TGTGCCACCAAGCGGGAGGGGTGGGAGACCCAGTACTTC | CATKREGWETQYF
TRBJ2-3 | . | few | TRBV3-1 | TGTGCCAGCAGCCAAGGGGTTGCTAGAGATACGCAGTATTTT | CASSQGVARDTQYF